The 29 T cell receptor beta chains in this list originate from one sample, sequenced in a study of response to subunit inactivated influenza vaccine. TCRdb reprocessed the RT-PCR reads via MiXCR and lists one record per CDR3 protein. The sample carries over 450,000 distinct CDR3 sequences, around 13% recorded once. The material was PBMCs from blood, obtained 45 days after vaccination. The receptors originated from a man aged 50-59 years who received an inactivated influenza vaccine.

This clonotype was detected many times. V and J are TRBV29-1 and TRBJ2-1, with 10 positions matching TRBD2. This CDR3 contains 15 residues. The junction had 12 bases not matched to a gene; V was cut back by 7 bases and J by 6 bases. Germline V CDR1 and CDR2: SQVTM, ANQGSEA. CDR3 sequence: CSAYKASGRANEQFF. CDR3 DNA: TGCAGCGCTTACAAAGCTAGCGGGAGAGCCAATGAGCAGTTCTTC.

This clonotype was recorded a few times. DNA for the CDR3: TGTGCCAGCAGCTTAGTTCCAGCGGGGGGGTCTAAGTACAATGAGCAGTTCTTC. This encodes CASSLVPAGGSKYNEQFF. The chain links TRBV7-6 to TRBJ2-1, with 10 bases identical to TRBD2. CDR1 is SGHVS and CDR2 is FNYEAQ in the germline V gene. There are 18 residues in the CDR3. V dropped 1 base and J dropped 4; count of bases not matched to a gene: 10.

This clonotype appeared many times. The chain uses TRBV12-3 or TRBV12-4 and TRBJ2-3; a possible D gene is TRBD2 (6 bases). The length of the CDR3 is 12 residues. Trimming left V 6 bases short and J 6 bases short, with 10 bases between. The CDR3 protein is CASSNRGDTQYF. The DNA of the CDR3 is TGTGCCAGCAGCAACCGGGGGGATACGCAGTATTTT.

This clonotype was counted ten times or more. This chain links TRBV12-3 or TRBV12-4 with TRBJ2-7, with unresolved D. The CDR3 loop spans 12 amino acids. V dropped 4 bases and J dropped 3 bases, with 7 bases sitting between them. DNA of the CDR3: TGTGCCAGCAGTTCCAGAAACTACGAGCAGTACTTC. Its translation is CASSSRNYEQYF.

This clonotype was counted only a few times. CDR3 nucleotide sequence: TGTGCCAGCAGCCAACCCCGGGACTTACGGGAGCAGTACTTC. Its protein is CASSQPRDLREQYF. The chain carries TRBV4-2 and TRBJ2-7; D perhaps matches TRBD2 (6 bases). Germline-derived CDR1 and CDR2 are LGHNA and YNFKEQ. Between the trimmed V and J ends, which lost 2 bases and 7 bases, there was a span of 15 bases. The length of the CDR3 is 14 residues.

At least ten counts were recorded for this clonotype. V and J are TRBV20-1 and TRBJ2-7, with D possibly matching TRBD1 (6 bases). V was shortened by 4 bases and J by 3 bases, with 10 bases between the two germline ends. Germline-derived CDR1 and CDR2 are DFQATT and SNEGSKA (reference sequence). The CDR3 sequence is 12 residues long. The CDR3 sequence: CSANRDFYEQYF. CDR3 in DNA: TGCAGTGCTAACAGGGATTTCTACGAGCAGTACTTC.

This clonotype has a handful of counts. The chain employs TRBV3-1 and TRBJ2-3; TRBD2 agrees at 12 bases. The CDR3 is 15 amino acids. From germline, CDR1 is LGHDT and CDR2 YNNKEL (reference sequence). V lost 8 bases to trimming and J lost 3 bases; unmatched junction nucleotides: 6. The CDR3, as DNA: TGTGCCAGCGGACTAGCGGGATGGGGAACAGATACGCAGTATTTT. It encodes CASGLAGWGTDTQYF.

This clonotype was recorded at least ten times. V usage is TRBV12-3 or TRBV12-4 and J usage is TRBJ2-7; possibly TRBD1 for D (6 bases). V lost 3 bases to trimming and J lost 2 bases, with 8 bases between them. This CDR3 comprises 13 residues. CDR3 nucleotide sequence: TGTGCCAGCAGTTTTACAGGGACCTACGAGCAGTACTTC. Protein: CASSFTGTYEQYF.

This clonotype appeared many times. The chain couples TRBV12-3 or TRBV12-4 to TRBJ1-5; 8 bases map to TRBD1. The J segment lost 3 bases and the V segment lost 5 bases, leaving 6 bases of the junction unmatched. CDR3 size: 15 residues. CDR3 DNA sequence: TGTGCCAGCAGTCCAGGGGGCGATTTCAATCAGCCCCAGCATTTT. This encodes CASSPGGDFNQPQHF.

The J gene is TRBJ2-1, the V gene TRBV20-1; D is unclear. CDR3 length: 14 residues. With 0 bases removed from V and 4 bases from J, the gap between germline ends came to 10 bases. From germline, CDR1 is DFQATT and CDR2 SNEGSKA (reference sequence). CDR3 DNA: TGCAGTGCTAGAGATTTGCTAGAGTACAATGAGCAGTTCTTC. The encoded protein is CSARDLLEYNEQFF.

The sample holds many counts of this clonotype. This rearrangement joins TRBV6-1 to TRBJ2-5; D uncertain. Germline assignment: CDR1 MNHNS and CDR2 SASEGT. The CDR3 totals 13 residues. V was clipped by 8 bases and J by 1 base, with 11 bases between them. The CDR3 reads CASGVMVQETQYF. The CDR3 nucleotides read TGTGCCAGCGGGGTAATGGTCCAAGAGACCCAGTACTTC.

This clonotype was observed at least ten times. The chain joins TRBV5-1 to TRBJ1-5; D ambiguous. V lost 4 bases, J lost 3 bases, and 11 bases lay in between. Germline V gives CDR1 SGHRS, CDR2 YFSETQ. CDR3 length equals 14 residues. CDR3 sequence: CASSPGVPNQPQHF. The CDR3 nucleotides are TGCGCCAGCAGCCCGGGTGTCCCCAATCAGCCCCAGCATTTT.

About this clonotype itself: Being one base from a much bigger clone, this may be a read error. The rearrangement joins TRBV5-1 to TRBJ1-3; D is perhaps TRBD1 (5 bases). The germline V gene encodes CDR1 SGHRS and CDR2 YFSETQ. The CDR3 runs 13 residues. V dropped 3 bases and J dropped 8 bases, with 12 bases sitting between them. The CDR3, as DNA: TGCGCCAGCAGCTCAGGGAGCGGATACACCATATATTTT. This sequence encodes CASSSGSGYTIYF.

This clonotype appeared a few times. V usage is TRBV20-1 and J usage is TRBJ2-3; D remains unclear. CDR1 and CDR2 (germline): DFQATT, SNEGSKA (reference sequence). The CDR3 is 16 amino acids. V lost 2 bases, J lost 4 bases, and 19 bases lay in between. The CDR3 DNA reads TGCAGTGCTAGAACCGGGCCTCTAAATGGGGCAGATACGCAGTATTTT. This encodes CSARTGPLNGADTQYF.

Only a few counts were recorded for this clonotype. The V gene is TRBV4-3, the J gene TRBJ2-2; TRBD1 matches at 9 bases. The V segment lost 4 bases and the J segment 4 bases; nucleotides outside the gene matches: 7. The CDR3 has 16 residues. The germline V gene has CDR1 LGHNA and CDR2 YSLEER. The CDR3 loop is CASSPTGGGGTGELFF. The CDR3 DNA follows: TGCGCCAGCAGCCCAACAGGGGGCGGTGGCACCGGGGAGCTGTTTTTT.

This chain links TRBV3-1 with TRBJ1-5; 7 bases are a match to TRBD1. The CDR3 runs 15 residues. Germline lookup yields CDR1 LGHDT and CDR2 YNNKEL (reference sequence). V trimming: 1 base; J trimming: 3 bases; junction bases outside the gene matches: 3. The CDR3 loop reads CASSQGTGNNQPQHF. The CDR3, as DNA: TGTGCCAGCAGCCAAGGGACAGGTAACAATCAGCCCCAGCATTTT.

This clonotype was observed at least ten times. This chain connects TRBV12-3 or TRBV12-4 to TRBJ1-5, with TRBD1 matching 7 bases. The CDR3 consists of 13 residues. Germline trimming cut 6 bases from V and 2 bases from J; bases unmatched to any gene: 1. CDR3: CASRTGGNQPQHF. As DNA, the CDR3 is TGTGCCAGCAGAACAGGGGGCAATCAGCCCCAGCATTTT.

The J gene is TRBJ2-5, the V gene TRBV24-1; 9 nucleotides line up with TRBD1. The V gene's germline CDR1 is KGHDR and CDR2 SFDVKD. This CDR3 is built from 15 residues. J was trimmed by 6 bases and V by 4 bases; bases with no gene match: 8. CDR3 loop: CATSDATGGSKTQYF. The CDR3 coding sequence is TGTGCCACCAGTGACGCTACAGGGGGCTCCAAGACCCAGTACTTC.

This clonotype came up a few times. The V and J genes are TRBV12-3 or TRBV12-4 and TRBJ1-5; possible D gene TRBD1, 5 bases. The CDR3 covers 14 residues. With 0 bases removed from V and 5 bases from J, the gap between germline ends came to 8 bases. CDR3 DNA: TGTGCCAGCAGTTTAGCCCAGGGTCATCAGCCCCAGCATTTT. Translation gives CASSLAQGHQPQHF.

This clonotype has just a few counts. The CDR3 nucleotides are TGTGCCAGCGGCGGGCGGAACCAAGAGACCCAGTACTTC. It encodes CASGGRNQETQYF. The V and J genes are TRBV7-9 and TRBJ2-5, with D possibly TRBD2 on 5 matching bases. The CDR3 consists of 13 residues. The V and J ends lost 8 bases and 0 bases respectively, with 10 bases between them. Germline CDR1 is SEHNR and CDR2 is FQNEAQ (reference sequence).

This clonotype turned up a few times. The gene calls are TRBV20-1 and TRBJ2-7, with D hard to call. The CDR3 is 14 amino acids. V was cut by 2 bases and J by 2 bases, with 13 bases left in between. The germline V gene has CDR1 DFQATT and CDR2 SNEGSKA (reference sequence). The CDR3 is CSARRAAYTYEQYF. DNA for the CDR3: TGCAGTGCTAGACGGGCAGCATACACCTACGAGCAGTACTTC.

This clonotype occurred many times. The gene calls are TRBV4-3 and TRBJ2-3; the match to TRBD2 covers 8 bases. CDR1 LGHNA and CDR2 YSLEER come from the germline V gene. There are 16 residues in the CDR3. Germline trimming cut 0 bases from V and 6 bases from J; bases unmatched to any gene: 8. CDR3 nucleotide sequence: TGCGCCAGCAGCCAAGACTACGGGAGGGCCCCCGATACGCAGTATTTT. Translating gives CASSQDYGRAPDTQYF.

Only a few counts were recorded for this clonotype. This chain uses TRBV7-9 with TRBJ2-7; 9 nucleotides align to TRBD1. Trimming took 4 bases from V and 3 from J; bases not matched to a gene: 7. The CDR3 is made up of 15 amino acids. Germline values: CDR1 SEHNR, CDR2 FQNEAQ (reference sequence). CDR3 sequence: CASSSRQGEVYEQYF. The CDR3 DNA sequence: TGTGCCAGCAGCTCGCGACAGGGGGAAGTCTACGAGCAGTACTTC. The variable domain in full, completed from reference TRBV7-9 and TRBJ2-7, reads DTGVSQNPRHKITKRGQNVTFRCDPISEHNRLYWYRQTLGQGPEFLTYFQNEAQLEKSRLLSDRFSAERPKGSFSTLEIQRTEQGDSAMYLCASSSRQGEVYEQYFGPGTRLTVT.

V usage is TRBV6-2 or TRBV6-3 and J usage is TRBJ1-5; D is perhaps TRBD1 (5 bases). There are 15 residues in the CDR3. V gave up 6 bases and J gave up 1 base, with 13 bases separating them. CDR1 MNHEY and CDR2 SVGEGT come from the germline V gene. CDR3 coding DNA: TGTGCCAGCAGAGACCAGGGAGGGAGCAATCAGCCCCAGCATTTT. Protein sequence: CASRDQGGSNQPQHF.

This clonotype has a handful of counts. The chain joins TRBV29-1 to TRBJ2-7, with a tentative D call TRBD1 (5 bases). Trimming took off 5 bases at V and 0 bases at J, with 11 bases between the two ends. Germline CDR1 reads SQVTM; CDR2 reads ANQGSEA. The CDR3 has 13 residues. CDR3: CSVQGLSSYEQYF. The CDR3 DNA reads TGCAGCGTTCAGGGCTTGAGCTCCTACGAGCAGTACTTC.

This chain joins TRBV7-2 and TRBJ2-3, with 13 bases aligning to TRBD2. The trim removed 8 bases at V and 6 bases at J, leaving 8 bases unmatched. Germline-derived CDR1 and CDR2 are SGHTA and FQGNSA. The CDR3 consists of 15 residues. The CDR3 nucleotides read TGTGCCAGCGGCTCGGGACTAGCGGGGAGGGATACGCAGTATTTT. Translation: CASGSGLAGRDTQYF.

This clonotype has a handful of counts. The chain combines TRBV18 with TRBJ1-2, with 7 bases fitting TRBD1. V lost 3 bases to trimming and J lost 3 bases; unmatched junction nucleotides: 10. The CDR3 consists of 16 residues. Germline V gene sequence: CDR1 KGHSH, CDR2 LQKENI. The CDR3, as DNA: TGTGCCAGCTCACCGCTGAAGACGGGACAGCACTATGGCTACACCTTC. This sequence encodes CASSPLKTGQHYGYTF.

V gene TRBV27 combines with J gene TRBJ2-6; D remains ambiguous. Germline CDR1 MNHEY, CDR2 SMNVEV (reference sequence). CDR3 length: 16 amino acids. Trimming cost V 3 bases and J 4 bases, with 13 bases left between them. The CDR3 DNA is TGTGCCAGCAGTTTGCTGACCCCGGAGGGGGCCAACGTCCTGACTTTC. Residues: CASSLLTPEGANVLTF.

CDR3 sequence reads: CASSVVASAYNEQFF. CDR3 nucleotides: TGTGCCAGCAGCGTAGTGGCTAGCGCTTACAATGAGCAGTTCTTC. The J gene is TRBJ2-1, the V gene TRBV9, with D tentatively TRBD2 (6 bases). CDR1 is SGDLS and CDR2 is YYNGEE in the germline V gene. V was shortened by 0 bases and J by 4 bases, with 11 bases between the two germline ends. The CDR3 has 15 residues.